This TCR beta chain was obtained from a study of shared T cell receptors in the human thymus. Profiling relied on immunoSEQ multiplex PCR, and the TCRdb table lists in-frame clones only, not all of them. Among roughly 560,000 clones listed, 75% to 85% were seen once. Germline loops: CDR1 MNHEY, CDR2 SVGAGI. The CDR3 has 16 residues. V was shortened by 4 bases and J by 1 base, with 16 bases between the two germline ends. This same sample was also taken into another study, of human thymus T cells. This second report adds: Healthy Finnish infants undergoing corrective surgery for congenital heart defects were used as donors. Resections were taken during corrective heart surgery, and the thymus tissue came from these. It looked as if thymic and blood repertoires used V and J genes in a biased way. Highly overlapping thymic repertoires among unrelated individuals were reported in related research.

V is TRBV6-5 and J is TRBJ1-1; perhaps TRBD1 as D (6 bases). This receptor was taken from a boy younger than two with a congenital heart defect. The sequenced sample consisted of thymocytes. The CDR3 DNA follows: TGTGCCAGCAGTTCACCTGGGACACCAGGGAACACTGAAGCTTTCTTT. It translates to CASSSPGTPGNTEAFF.